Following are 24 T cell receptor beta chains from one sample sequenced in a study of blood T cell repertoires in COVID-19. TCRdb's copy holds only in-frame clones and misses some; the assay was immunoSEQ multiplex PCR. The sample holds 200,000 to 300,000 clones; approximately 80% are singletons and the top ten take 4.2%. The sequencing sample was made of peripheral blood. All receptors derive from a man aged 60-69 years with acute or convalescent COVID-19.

CDR3 region: CASSQGLGGNYGYTF. The DNA of the CDR3 is TGTGCCAGCAGCCAAGGTCTGGGGGGGAACTATGGCTACACCTTC. The chain combines TRBV3-1 (or the pseudogene TRBV3-2) with TRBJ1-2; possibly TRBD1 for D (5 bases). This CDR3 region has 15 residues. Trimming removed 1 base from V and 2 bases from J, with 11 bases in between. Looked up from germline, CDR1 is LGHDT and CDR2 is YNNKEL (reference sequence).

The CDR3 DNA reads TGTGCCAGCAGCACGGGCACCGGGGAGCTGTTTTTT. Translation: CASSTGTGELFF. The chain uses TRBV7-3 and TRBJ2-2; D is unresolved. Per germline, CDR1 SGHTA and CDR2 FQGTGA. CDR3 length equals 12 residues. Trimming stripped 5 bases from V and 4 bases from J, with 5 bases between.

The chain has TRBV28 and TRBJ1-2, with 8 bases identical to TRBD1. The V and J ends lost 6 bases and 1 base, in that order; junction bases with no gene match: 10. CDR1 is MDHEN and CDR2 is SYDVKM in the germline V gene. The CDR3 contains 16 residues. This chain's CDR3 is CASREETGDFNYGYTF. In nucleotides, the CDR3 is TGTGCCAGCAGGGAAGAGACAGGGGACTTTAACTATGGCTACACCTTC.

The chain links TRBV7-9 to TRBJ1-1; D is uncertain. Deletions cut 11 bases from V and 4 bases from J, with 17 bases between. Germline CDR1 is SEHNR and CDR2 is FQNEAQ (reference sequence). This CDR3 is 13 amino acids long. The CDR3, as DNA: TGTGCCGTACTGGAAACGGGGTTCACTGAAGCTTTCTTT. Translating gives CAVLETGFTEAFF.

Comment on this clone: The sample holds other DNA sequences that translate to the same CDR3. The DNA of the CDR3 is TGTGCCAGCAGCTCGAGCGGGAGTGGATCCTACGAGCAGTACTTC. Its translation is CASSSSGSGSYEQYF. The V gene is TRBV28, the J gene TRBJ2-7; 8 nucleotides align to TRBD2. Germline values: CDR1 MDHEN, CDR2 SYDVKM. The CDR3 length is 15 residues. V lost 6 bases, J lost 1 base, and 8 bases stayed unmatched.

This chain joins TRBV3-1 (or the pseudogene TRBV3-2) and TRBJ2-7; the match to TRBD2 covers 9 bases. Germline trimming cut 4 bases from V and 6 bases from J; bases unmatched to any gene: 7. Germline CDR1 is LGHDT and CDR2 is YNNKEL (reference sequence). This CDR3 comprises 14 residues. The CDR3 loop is CASSRRTSEVEQYF. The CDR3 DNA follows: TGTGCCAGCAGCCGGAGGACTAGCGAGGTCGAGCAGTACTTC.

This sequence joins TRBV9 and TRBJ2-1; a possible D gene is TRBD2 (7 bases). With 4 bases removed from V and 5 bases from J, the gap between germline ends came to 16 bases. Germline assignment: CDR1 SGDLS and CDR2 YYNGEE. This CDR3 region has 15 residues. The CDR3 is CASSPRGGDNNEQFF. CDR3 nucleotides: TGTGCCAGCAGCCCTCGGGGAGGGGACAACAATGAGCAGTTCTTC. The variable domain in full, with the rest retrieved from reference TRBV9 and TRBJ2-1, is DSGVTQTPKHLITATGQRVTLRCSPRSGDLSVYWYQQSLDQGLQFLIQYYNGEERAKGNILERFSAQQFPDLHSELNLSSLELGDSALYFCASSPRGGDNNEQFFGPGTRLTVL.

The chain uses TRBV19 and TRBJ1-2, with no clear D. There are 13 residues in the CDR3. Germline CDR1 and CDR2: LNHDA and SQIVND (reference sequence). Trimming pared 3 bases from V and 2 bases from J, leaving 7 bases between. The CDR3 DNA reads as TGTGCCAGTAGTATGACGGGGAACTATGGCTACACCTTC. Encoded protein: CASSMTGNYGYTF.

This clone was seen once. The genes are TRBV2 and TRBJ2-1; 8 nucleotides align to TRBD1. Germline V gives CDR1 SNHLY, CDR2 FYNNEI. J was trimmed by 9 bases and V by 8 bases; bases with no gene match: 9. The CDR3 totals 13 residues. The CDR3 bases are TGTGCCAGCCTGACGGCACAGGGGGGTGAGCAGTTCTTC. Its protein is CASLTAQGGEQFF. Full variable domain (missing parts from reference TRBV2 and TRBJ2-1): EPEVTQTPSHQVTQMGQEVILRCVPISNHLYFYWYRQILGQKVEFLVSFYNNEISEKSEIFDDQFSVERPDGSNFTLKIRSTKLEDSAMYFCASLTAQGGEQFFGPGTRLTVL.

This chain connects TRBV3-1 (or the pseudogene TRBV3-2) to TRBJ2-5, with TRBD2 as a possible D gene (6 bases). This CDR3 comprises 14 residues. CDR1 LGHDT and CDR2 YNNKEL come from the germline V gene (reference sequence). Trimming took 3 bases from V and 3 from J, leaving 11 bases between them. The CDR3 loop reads CASSHLGGEETQYF. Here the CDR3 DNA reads TGTGCCAGCAGCCATCTCGGCGGGGAAGAGACCCAGTACTTC.

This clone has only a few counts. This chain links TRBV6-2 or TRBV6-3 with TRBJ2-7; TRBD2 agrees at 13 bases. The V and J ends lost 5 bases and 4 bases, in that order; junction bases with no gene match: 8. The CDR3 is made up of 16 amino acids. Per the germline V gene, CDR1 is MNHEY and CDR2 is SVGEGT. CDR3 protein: CASSPQLAGGHYEQYF. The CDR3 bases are TGTGCCAGCAGTCCCCAACTAGCGGGGGGGCATTACGAGCAGTACTTC.

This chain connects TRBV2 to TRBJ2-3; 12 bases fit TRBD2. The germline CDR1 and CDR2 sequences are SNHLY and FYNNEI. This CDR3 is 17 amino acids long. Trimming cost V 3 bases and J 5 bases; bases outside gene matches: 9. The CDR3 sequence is CASSELLLAGGKDTQYF. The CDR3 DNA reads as TGTGCCAGCAGTGAGTTATTGCTAGCGGGGGGGAAAGATACGCAGTATTTT.

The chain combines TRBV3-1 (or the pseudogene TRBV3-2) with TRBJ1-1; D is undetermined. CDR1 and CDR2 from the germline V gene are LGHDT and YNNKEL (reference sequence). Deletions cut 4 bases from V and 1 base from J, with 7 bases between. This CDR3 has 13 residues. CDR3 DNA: TGTGCCAGCAGCCTCTCCCCGAACACTGAAGCTTTCTTT. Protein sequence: CASSLSPNTEAFF.

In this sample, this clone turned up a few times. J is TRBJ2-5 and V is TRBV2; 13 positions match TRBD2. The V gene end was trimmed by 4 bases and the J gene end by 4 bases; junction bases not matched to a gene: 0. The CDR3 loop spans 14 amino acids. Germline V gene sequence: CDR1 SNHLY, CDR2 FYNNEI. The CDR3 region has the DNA TGTGCCAGCAGTGGACTAGCGGGGGGAGAGACCCAGTACTTC. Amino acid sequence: CASSGLAGGETQYF.

CDR3 nucleotides: TGTGCCAGCTCACCTCTGGACAGGGGCCTTCTGGGGGAGCAGTACTTC. Its protein product is CASSPLDRGLLGEQYF. The chain couples TRBV18 to TRBJ2-7; TRBD1 aligns across 9 bases. V lost 3 bases to trimming and J lost 7 bases; unmatched junction nucleotides: 13. The germline CDR1 and CDR2 sequences are KGHSH and LQKENI. This CDR3 is 16 amino acids long.

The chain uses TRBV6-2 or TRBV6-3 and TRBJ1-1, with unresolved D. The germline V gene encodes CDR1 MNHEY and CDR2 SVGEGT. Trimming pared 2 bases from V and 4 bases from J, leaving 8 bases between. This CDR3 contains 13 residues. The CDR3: CASSYRFSTEAFF. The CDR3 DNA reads TGTGCCAGCAGTTACCGTTTTTCCACTGAAGCTTTCTTT.

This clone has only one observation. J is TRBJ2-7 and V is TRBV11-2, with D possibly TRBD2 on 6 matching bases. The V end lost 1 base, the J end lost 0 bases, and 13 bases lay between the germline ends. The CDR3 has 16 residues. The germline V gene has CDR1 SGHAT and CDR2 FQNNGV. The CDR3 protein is CASSLGVSGFSYEQYF. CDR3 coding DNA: TGTGCCAGCAGCTTAGGTGTTAGCGGCTTCTCCTACGAGCAGTACTTC. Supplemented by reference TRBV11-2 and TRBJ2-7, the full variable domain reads EAGVAQSPRYKIIEKRQSVAFWCNPISGHATLYWYQQILGQGPKLLIQFQNNGVVDDSQLPKDRFSAERLKGVDSTLKIQPAKLEDSAVYLCASSLGVSGFSYEQYFGPGTRLTVT.

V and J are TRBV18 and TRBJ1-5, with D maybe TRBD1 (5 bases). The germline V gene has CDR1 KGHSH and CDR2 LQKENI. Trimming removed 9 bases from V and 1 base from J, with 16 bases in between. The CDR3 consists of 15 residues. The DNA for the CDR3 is TGTGCCAGTCGCATGAGCCAGGGAAGCAATCAGCCCCAGCATTTT. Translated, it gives CASRMSQGSNQPQHF.

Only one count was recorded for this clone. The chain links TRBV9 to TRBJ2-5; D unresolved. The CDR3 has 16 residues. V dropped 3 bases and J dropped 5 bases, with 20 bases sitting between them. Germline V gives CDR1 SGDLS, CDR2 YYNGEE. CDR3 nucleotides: TGTGCCAGCAGCGCCCCCGGAACTACCAGATCGGAGACCCAGTACTTC. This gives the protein CASSAPGTTRSETQYF.

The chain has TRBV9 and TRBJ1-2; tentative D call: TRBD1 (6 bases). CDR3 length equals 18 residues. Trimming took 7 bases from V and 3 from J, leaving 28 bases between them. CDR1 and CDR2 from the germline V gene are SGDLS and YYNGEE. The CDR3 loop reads CASAESREVPGGYYGYTF. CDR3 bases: TGTGCCAGCGCCGAATCAAGGGAAGTACCGGGGGGCTACTATGGCTACACCTTC. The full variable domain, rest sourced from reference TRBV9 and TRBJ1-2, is DSGVTQTPKHLITATGQRVTLRCSPRSGDLSVYWYQQSLDQGLQFLIQYYNGEERAKGNILERFSAQQFPDLHSELNLSSLELGDSALYFCASAESREVPGGYYGYTFGSGTRLTVV.

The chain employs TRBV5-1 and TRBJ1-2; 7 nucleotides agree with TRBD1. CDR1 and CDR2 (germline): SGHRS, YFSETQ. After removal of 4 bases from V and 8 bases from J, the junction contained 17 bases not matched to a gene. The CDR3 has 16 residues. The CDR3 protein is CASSPAPDRVGMGYTF. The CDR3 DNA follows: TGCGCCAGCAGCCCGGCCCCTGACAGGGTCGGAATGGGCTACACCTTC.

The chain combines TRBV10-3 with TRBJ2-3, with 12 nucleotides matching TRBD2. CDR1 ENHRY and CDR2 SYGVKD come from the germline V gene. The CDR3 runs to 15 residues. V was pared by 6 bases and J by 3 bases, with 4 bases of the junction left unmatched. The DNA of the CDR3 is TGTGCCATCAGGGGCACTAGCGGGAGGACAGATACGCAGTATTTT. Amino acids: CAIRGTSGRTDTQYF.

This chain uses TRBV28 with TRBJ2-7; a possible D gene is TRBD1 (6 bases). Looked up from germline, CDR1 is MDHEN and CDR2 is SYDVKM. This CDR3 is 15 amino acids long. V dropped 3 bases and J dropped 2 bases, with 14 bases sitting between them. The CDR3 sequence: CASSLGALSTYEQYF. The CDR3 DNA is TGTGCCAGCAGTTTGGGGGCCCTAAGCACCTACGAGCAGTACTTC.

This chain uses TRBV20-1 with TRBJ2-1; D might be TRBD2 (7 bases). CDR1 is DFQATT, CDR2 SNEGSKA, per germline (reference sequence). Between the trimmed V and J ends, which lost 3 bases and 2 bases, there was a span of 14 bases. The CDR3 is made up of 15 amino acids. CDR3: CSASAPRGPYNEQFF. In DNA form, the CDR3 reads TGCAGTGCTAGTGCGCCGCGGGGGCCCTACAATGAGCAGTTCTTC.